The 31 T cell receptor beta chains given below trace back to one sample, sequenced in a study of OX40 agonist ivuxolimab in advanced cancers. Some clones are missing from TCRdb's copy, which holds only in-frame ones; the method was immunoSEQ multiplex PCR. The data contain about 64,000 clones, about 83% of them singletons. The sequencing used CD4+ or CD8+ T cells sorted from blood, collected in a trial of the OX40 agonist ivuxolimab. These receptors came from an adult with an advanced solid tumor such as melanoma, head and neck, liver or kidney cancer.

This chain uses TRBV5-1 with TRBJ2-7; 7 bases map to TRBD1. With V trimmed by 2 bases and J by 3 bases, 8 bases remained unmatched. The length of the CDR3 is 15 residues. Germline V gives CDR1 SGHRS, CDR2 YFSETQ. The CDR3 reads CASSLGGEGYYEQYF. CDR3 in DNA: TGCGCCAGCAGCTTAGGGGGCGAAGGGTACTACGAGCAGTACTTC.

The V and J genes are TRBV5-1 and TRBJ1-2; tentatively, D is TRBD1 (5 bases). Deletions cut 3 bases from V and 8 bases from J, with 20 bases between. This CDR3 spans 15 amino acids. Per germline, CDR1 SGHRS and CDR2 YFSETQ. In nucleotides, the CDR3 is TGCGCCAGCAGCTCCGTTTCTGGGGCAGAAGGAGGCTACACCTTC. Protein sequence: CASSSVSGAEGGYTF.

J is TRBJ2-2 and V is TRBV4-3; 12 positions match TRBD1. This CDR3 has 15 residues. Germline-derived CDR1 and CDR2 are LGHNA and YSLEER. V lost 5 bases to trimming and J lost 8 bases; unmatched junction nucleotides: 6. The CDR3 loop reads CASSRGTGGQGELFF. The DNA for the CDR3 is TGCGCCAGCAGCAGGGGGACAGGGGGCCAAGGGGAGCTGTTTTTT.

The V and J genes are TRBV18 and TRBJ1-2; 7 bases align to TRBD1. The germline V gene encodes CDR1 KGHSH and CDR2 LQKENI. With V trimmed by 3 bases and J by 8 bases, 6 bases remained unmatched. CDR3 length: 13 amino acids. This CDR3 reads CASSPTGVEGYTF. CDR3 nucleotide sequence: TGTGCCAGCTCACCTACAGGGGTGGAAGGCTACACCTTC.

The chain is built from TRBV6-5 and TRBJ1-5; D gene uncertain. The CDR3 extends over 14 amino acids. The ends were cut back, 8 bases at V and 8 bases at J, with 19 bases in the middle. From germline, CDR1 is MNHEY and CDR2 SVGAGI. CDR3 residues: CASAQRVGGEPQHF. The CDR3 coding sequence is TGTGCCAGCGCCCAAAGGGTGGGAGGCGAGCCCCAGCATTTT.

The gene calls are TRBV4-1 and TRBJ1-2; a weak D match, TRBD1 (6 bases). Germline CDR1 and CDR2: MGHRA and YSYEKL. V lost 0 bases and J lost 8, with 19 bases in between. The CDR3 is 16 amino acids. CDR3 coding DNA: TGCGCCAGCAGCCAAGATGGGGGGGCGAAGGAGGGCGGCTACACCTTC. Its translation is CASSQDGGAKEGGYTF.

The chain combines TRBV7-6 with TRBJ2-3; 11 bases fit TRBD2. CDR1 and CDR2 (germline): SGHVS, FNYEAQ. CDR3 size: 16 residues. Trimming removed 1 base from V and 5 bases from J; junction bases left unmatched: 5. DNA for the CDR3: TGTGCCAGCAGCTTAGGCAGTAGCGGGGGGGGAGATACGCAGTATTTT. Amino acids: CASSLGSSGGGDTQYF.

The rearrangement joins TRBV2 to TRBJ2-2; 7 positions match TRBD1. The junction had 8 bases not matched to a gene; V was cut back by 10 bases and J by 3 bases. The CDR3 sequence is 14 residues long. Germline V lookup: CDR1 SNHLY, CDR2 FYNNEI. Here the CDR3 reads CATYRGLDTGELFF. CDR3 nucleotides: TGTGCCACCTACAGGGGTCTTGACACCGGGGAGCTGTTTTTT.

The rearrangement uses TRBV19 and TRBJ2-7; possibly TRBD1 for D (5 bases). CDR1 LNHDA and CDR2 SQIVND come from the germline V gene (reference sequence). This CDR3 has 15 residues. V was cut by 3 bases and J by 2 bases, with 14 bases left in between. The CDR3 region has the DNA TGTGCCAGTAGTATCCGGCTGGGGCCAGCCTACGAGCAGTACTTC. Its translation is CASSIRLGPAYEQYF.

The genes are TRBV19 and TRBJ1-5; TRBD1 is a possible D gene (5 bases). Germline assignment: CDR1 LNHDA and CDR2 SQIVND (reference sequence). Deletions cut 4 bases from V and 12 bases from J, with 13 bases between. This CDR3 region has 12 residues. The CDR3 loop reads CASSTRGIVQHF. The CDR3 DNA reads as TGTGCCAGTAGTACTCGGGGGATTGTCCAGCATTTT. Looking up the rest from reference TRBV19 and TRBJ1-5 gives the full variable domain: DGGITQSPKYLFRKEGQNVTLSCEQNLNHDAMYWYRQDPGQGLRLIYYSQIVNDFQKGDIAEGYSVSREKKESFPLTVTSAQKNPTAFYLCASSTRGIVQHFGDGTRLSIL.

The chain recombines TRBV9 with TRBJ2-7; D not resolved. Germline V gene lookup returns CDR1 SGDLS and CDR2 YYNGEE. V was trimmed by 4 bases and J by 4 bases, leaving 18 bases between them. The CDR3 sequence is 15 residues long. The CDR3 region is CASSRDENPLYEQYF. As DNA, the CDR3 is TGTGCCAGCAGCCGCGACGAAAATCCGCTGTACGAGCAGTACTTC.

The V gene is TRBV5-6, the J gene TRBJ2-1; perhaps TRBD2 as D (5 bases). Trimming removed 7 bases from V and 7 bases from J, with 30 bases in between. This CDR3 region has 18 residues. In germline, CDR1 is SGHDT, CDR2 YYEEEE. The CDR3 sequence is CASPQLPPTVGRGNEQFF. The CDR3 nucleotides read TGTGCCAGCCCCCAGCTTCCGCCAACTGTGGGAAGAGGGAATGAGCAGTTCTTC.

The gene calls are TRBV4-2 and TRBJ2-2; 12 bases match TRBD1. The CDR3 has 15 residues. The V gene end was trimmed by 5 bases and the J gene end by 6 bases; junction bases not matched to a gene: 4. Germline CDR1 reads LGHNA; CDR2 reads YNFKEQ. The CDR3 DNA reads as TGTGCCAGCAGCGGGGACAGGGGGCAGGCCGGGGAGCTGTTTTTT. It specifies CASSGDRGQAGELFF.

The chain employs TRBV6-6 and TRBJ2-1, with TRBD2 matching 7 bases. The germline gives CDR1 MNHNY, CDR2 SVGAGI (reference sequence). This CDR3 is 16 amino acids long. J was trimmed by 6 bases and V by 0 bases; bases with no gene match: 8. CDR3 loop: CASSYSTETSINEQFF. The CDR3, as DNA: TGTGCCAGCAGTTACTCTACCGAGACTAGCATCAATGAGCAGTTCTTC.

This rearrangement joins TRBV4-3 to TRBJ2-1, with 11 positions matching TRBD1. V trimming: 3 bases; J trimming: 5 bases; junction bases outside the gene matches: 3. The CDR3 has 15 residues. Germline loops: CDR1 LGHNA, CDR2 YSLEER. The CDR3, as DNA: TGCGCCAGCAGCCACCGGGACAGGGGGAACAATGAGCAGTTCTTC. It encodes CASSHRDRGNNEQFF.

The chain links TRBV7-8 to TRBJ2-7; no firm D call. This CDR3 is 13 amino acids long. V dropped 2 bases and J dropped 3 bases, with 8 bases sitting between them. Germline CDR1 and CDR2: SGHVS and FQNEAQ. The CDR3 reads CASSLLPNYEQYF. CDR3 DNA sequence: TGTGCCAGCAGCTTATTACCGAACTACGAGCAGTACTTC.

The rearrangement uses TRBV27 and TRBJ2-2; D is undetermined. Trimming took off 0 bases at V and 1 base at J, with 6 bases between the two ends. There are 15 residues in the CDR3. CDR1 MNHEY and CDR2 SMNVEV come from the germline V gene (reference sequence). The CDR3, as DNA: TGTGCCAGCAGTTTATCGGATGGGAACACCGGGGAGCTGTTTTTT. Its protein product is CASSLSDGNTGELFF.

This clone was recorded once. The gene calls are TRBV7-6 and TRBJ1-1; no firm D call. V lost 5 bases, J lost 1 base, and 11 bases lay in between. The CDR3 runs 14 residues. The germline CDR1 and CDR2 sequences are SGHVS and FNYEAQ. The CDR3, as DNA: TGTGCCAGCAGCCCCTCAAGTCAGAACACTGAAGCTTTCTTT. Translated: CASSPSSQNTEAFF.

The CDR3 DNA follows: TGTGCCAGCAGCTCTAGCCCCGCAGGGAGTGAGCAGTACTTC. Its translation is CASSSSPAGSEQYF. The chain is built from TRBV11-3 and TRBJ2-7; the D call may be TRBD1 or TRBD2 (5 bases each). CDR1 and CDR2 from the germline V gene are SGHNT and YENEEA. The CDR3 has 14 amino acids. Trimming took off 4 bases at V and 7 bases at J, with 17 bases between the two ends. The full variable domain, with the rest looked up from reference TRBV11-3 and TRBJ2-7, is EAGVVQSPRYKIIEKKQPVAFWCNPISGHNTLYWYLQNLGQGPELLIRYENEEAVDDSQLPKDRFSAERLKGVDSTLKIQPAELGDSAVYLCASSSSPAGSEQYFGPGTRLTVT.

The rearrangement uses TRBV9 and TRBJ1-2; possible D gene TRBD1, 6 bases. Germline V CDR1 and CDR2: SGDLS, YYNGEE. V was trimmed by 3 bases and J by 4 bases, leaving 16 bases between them. The CDR3 loop spans 15 amino acids. The chain's CDR3 is CASSGWSRDTYGYTF. Written as DNA, the CDR3 is TGTGCCAGCAGCGGGTGGAGTCGGGACACCTATGGCTACACCTTC.

This chain joins TRBV16 and TRBJ2-3, with 9 bases aligning to TRBD1. The germline gives CDR1 KGHSY, CDR2 FQNENV. This CDR3 has 15 residues. V dropped 4 bases and J dropped 6; count of bases not matched to a gene: 8. The CDR3 nucleotides are TGTGCCAGCAGCCGCTCGGGACAGGGAATGGATACGCAGTATTTT. Translated, it gives CASSRSGQGMDTQYF.

This clone was observed at least ten times. V is TRBV5-1 and J is TRBJ1-3, with 9 bases that match TRBD1. Germline assignment: CDR1 SGHRS and CDR2 YFSETQ. With 3 bases clipped from V and 4 bases from J, the junction kept 8 bases outside the gene matches. The CDR3 is 16 residues long. The CDR3 DNA reads as TGCGCCAGCAGCTGGTCGGGGACAGGGAGCGGAAACACCATATATTTT. Protein product: CASSWSGTGSGNTIYF.

The chain carries TRBV5-6 and TRBJ1-3, with D hard to call. CDR3 length: 16 residues. The V gene's germline CDR1 is SGHDT and CDR2 YYEEEE. With 1 base removed from V and 0 bases from J, the gap between germline ends came to 11 bases. CDR3 sequence: CASSLRVKLSGNTIYF. For the CDR3, the DNA is TGTGCCAGCAGCTTGAGGGTTAAACTCTCTGGAAACACCATATATTTT.

V gene TRBV18 combines with J gene TRBJ2-1; 11 bases are a match to TRBD2. V gave up 3 bases and J gave up 7 bases; unmatched junction bases: 11. CDR3 length: 17 amino acids. The germline V gene has CDR1 KGHSH and CDR2 LQKENI. This chain's CDR3 is CASSPMIAGGSGNEQFF. The CDR3, as DNA: TGTGCCAGCTCACCCATGATAGCGGGAGGGTCCGGGAATGAGCAGTTCTTC.

The rearrangement uses TRBV5-1 and TRBJ2-1; perhaps TRBD1 as D (6 bases). V gave up 5 bases and J gave up 7 bases, with 16 bases separating them. This CDR3 region has 14 residues. CDR1 and CDR2 from the germline V gene are SGHRS and YFSETQ. The CDR3 nucleotides are TGCGCCAGCAGTGCAGGTCAGGGGTCTAATGAGCAGTTCTTC. This codes for CASSAGQGSNEQFF.

This rearrangement joins TRBV15 to TRBJ1-2; D unclear. The CDR3 runs to 14 residues. Germline CDR1 and CDR2: LNHNV and YYDKDF (reference sequence). Trimming took 0 bases from V and 0 from J, leaving 5 bases between them. As DNA, the CDR3 is TGTGCCACCAGCAGAGATGAGACTAACTATGGCTACACCTTC. It specifies CATSRDETNYGYTF.

This chain links TRBV2 with TRBJ2-4; no clear D. Germline V gene lookup returns CDR1 SNHLY and CDR2 FYNNEI. The CDR3 loop spans 11 amino acids. V lost 2 bases and J lost 9, with 5 bases in between. The CDR3 here is CASSELSIQYF. In nucleotides, the CDR3 is TGTGCCAGCAGTGAACTCAGCATTCAGTACTTC.

In this sample, this clone turned up a few times. The chain carries TRBV4-1 and TRBJ1-2, with D hard to call. The germline gives CDR1 MGHRA, CDR2 YSYEKL. V lost 0 bases and J lost 5, with 13 bases in between. The CDR3 has 15 residues. The CDR3 protein is CASSQDIQNFYGYTF. The CDR3, as DNA: TGCGCCAGCAGCCAAGATATTCAGAACTTTTATGGCTACACCTTC.

Details on this clone: In the same sample, other DNA sequences code for this CDR3. The V and J genes are TRBV30 and TRBJ2-7; 7 nucleotides match TRBD1. The CDR3 extends over 16 amino acids. The germline gives CDR1 GTSNPN, CDR2 SVGIG (reference sequence). Germline trimming cut 0 bases from V and 2 bases from J; bases unmatched to any gene: 10. CDR3 coding DNA: TGTGCCTGGAGTGTAAAGGACAGGTCACCCGCCTACGAGCAGTACTTC. Translating it yields CAWSVKDRSPAYEQYF.

This clone came up a few times. The chain uses TRBV12-5 and TRBJ2-2; 8 positions agree with TRBD2. V dropped 1 base and J dropped 3; count of bases not matched to a gene: 25. Germline CDR1 reads LGHNT; CDR2 reads FRNRAP. The CDR3 extends over 23 amino acids. The CDR3 coding sequence is TGTGCTAGTGGTTTGGCAACCCTCCCTTTGACCGGGACTAGAAATTTGTACACCGGGGAGCTGTTTTTT. It translates to CASGLATLPLTGTRNLYTGELFF.

The genes are TRBV9 and TRBJ2-2, with D possibly matching TRBD2 (6 bases). The CDR3 covers 16 residues. Trimming removed 1 base from V and 6 bases from J, with 16 bases in between. Germline loops: CDR1 SGDLS, CDR2 YYNGEE. CDR3: CASSVQARGGAGELFF. Here the CDR3 DNA reads TGTGCCAGCAGCGTACAGGCGAGGGGCGGGGCCGGGGAGCTGTTTTTT.